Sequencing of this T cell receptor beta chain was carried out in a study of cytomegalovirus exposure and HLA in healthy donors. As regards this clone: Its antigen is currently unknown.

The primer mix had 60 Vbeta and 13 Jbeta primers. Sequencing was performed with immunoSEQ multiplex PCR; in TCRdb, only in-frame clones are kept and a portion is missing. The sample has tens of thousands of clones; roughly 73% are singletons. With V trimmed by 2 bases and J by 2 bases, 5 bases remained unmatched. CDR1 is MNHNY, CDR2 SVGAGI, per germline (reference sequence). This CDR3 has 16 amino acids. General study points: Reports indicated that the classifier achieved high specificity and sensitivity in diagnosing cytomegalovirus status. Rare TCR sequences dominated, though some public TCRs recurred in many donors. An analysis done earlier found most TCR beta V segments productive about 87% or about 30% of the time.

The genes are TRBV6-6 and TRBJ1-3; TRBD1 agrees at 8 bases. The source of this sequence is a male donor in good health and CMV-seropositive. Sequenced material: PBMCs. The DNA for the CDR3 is TGTGCCAGCAGTTACCGCCAGGGGGCAGCTGGAAACACCATATATTTT. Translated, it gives CASSYRQGAAGNTIYF.